This T cell receptor beta chain was profiled in a study of cytotoxic CD8 clonotypes in ibrutinib-treated CLL. Study details: Among responders, 24 were partial and 2 complete; after median approximately 6 years, about 15 stayed remitted and some twelve progressed. There were, on average, about 250,000 productive templates and 90,000 to 95,000 productive rearrangements per sample.

The repertoire was sequenced with immunoSEQ multiplex PCR; TCRdb's copy has only in-frame clones and lacks some. The sample carries hundreds of thousands of clones, 70% recorded once. Study results and limitations: The clonality went up when patients responded to ibrutinib and dropped back toward baseline at progression. Public clonotypes, found uncommonly, either contracted or stayed stable on treatment.

The CDR3 is 15 residues long. CDR1 and CDR2 (germline): MNHEY, SVGAGI. V shed 5 bases, J shed 2 bases, and the junction held 5 bases outside the gene matches. A note on this clone: What it binds is not known.

The sequences come from PBMCs, collected after 24 months of ibrutinib treatment. This receptor was identified in a human donor with chronic lymphocytic leukemia. This rearrangement joins TRBV6-5 to TRBJ1-5; TRBD1 matches 8 bases. CDR3 DNA: TGTGCCAGCAGTCCGACGACAGGGGGCAATCAGCCCCAGCATTTT. Translation: CASSPTTGGNQPQHF.